The 3 T cell receptor beta chains reported below all come from one sample, sequenced in a study of primary melanoma T cells and metastatic recurrence (TCRdb year 2020). The method was the immunoSEQ multiplex PCR assay. Sourced from immuneACCESS, this table was stored by TCRdb with only in-frame sequences that have V and J called. A share of the clones is absent; for the studies checked, an unresolved V gene accounts for under half, and the remainder has no known explanation. Here the sample has about 3,100 clones; around 80% occur a single time. The ten largest clonotypes hold 20% to 25% of the sample. The sequenced sample consisted of melanoma tumor tissue. These receptors were taken from a human donor with melanoma.

CDR3 coding DNA: TGTGCCAGCAGTTTATTTGCGACAAAAGAGACCCAGTACTTC. Amino acids: CASSLFATKETQYF. The chain combines TRBV28 with TRBJ2-5; D is unclear. Germline-derived CDR1 and CDR2 are MDHEN and SYDVKM. Trimming pared 1 base from V and 3 bases from J, leaving 9 bases between. This CDR3 spans 14 amino acids.

This chain links TRBV19 with TRBJ2-7; D not certain. The V end lost 0 bases, the J end lost 6 bases, and 15 bases lay between the germline ends. The CDR3 consists of 15 residues. The germline CDR1 and CDR2 sequences are LNHDA and SQIVND (reference sequence). In DNA form, the CDR3 reads TGTGCCAGTAGTATAGAGGGTGGTCCCGTCGGCGAGCAGTACTTC. Amino acid sequence: CASSIEGGPVGEQYF.

The V gene is TRBV28, the J gene TRBJ2-7; possibly TRBD1 for D (5 bases). V gave up 2 bases and J gave up 3 bases, with 8 bases separating them. Germline lookup yields CDR1 MDHEN and CDR2 SYDVKM. The length of the CDR3 is 13 residues. CDR3 loop: CASSLGAVYEQYF. For the CDR3, the DNA is TGTGCCAGCAGTTTAGGGGCGGTCTACGAGCAGTACTTC.